What follows are 3 T cell receptor beta chains derived from one specimen sequenced in a study of shared clonotypes between healthy human individuals. The protocol was immunoSEQ multiplex PCR, while the TCRdb copy is restricted to in-frame clones and leaves out a portion. The sample has more than 2,000,000 clones, around 94% seen once. The source material was naive CD4+ T cells sorted from blood. As to subset: CD45RA+ positively selected. The receptors were sampled from a man aged 18 to 30 in good health.

V is TRBV14 and J is TRBJ2-3; tentative D call: TRBD2 (5 bases). Germline V gene data show CDR1 as SGHDN and CDR2 as FVKESK. V lost 6 bases, J lost 1 base, and 8 bases lay in between. CDR3 length equals 13 residues. The DNA for the CDR3 is TGTGCCAGCAGTTTTAGCGGCACAGATACGCAGTATTTT. This gives the protein CASSFSGTDTQYF.

The V and J genes are TRBV4-1 and TRBJ2-1; TRBD2 might be the D (6 bases). Germline V gene sequence: CDR1 MGHRA, CDR2 YSYEKL. The CDR3 is made up of 14 amino acids. V lost 1 base, J lost 8 bases, and 12 bases lay in between. The CDR3 nucleotides are TGCGCCAGCAGCCAAGGTTTAGCGGTGGATGAGCAGTTCTTC. This codes for CASSQGLAVDEQFF.

J is TRBJ2-5 and V is TRBV6-5; 8 bases match TRBD2. The J call may not be correct, given that the DNA end is closer to TRBJ2-7. The CDR3 contains 13 residues. Germline CDR1 is MNHEY and CDR2 is SVGAGI. CDR3 nucleotide sequence: TGTGCCAGCAGCCATAGCGGGATCTACGAGCAGTACTTC. Its translation: CASSHSGIYEQYF.